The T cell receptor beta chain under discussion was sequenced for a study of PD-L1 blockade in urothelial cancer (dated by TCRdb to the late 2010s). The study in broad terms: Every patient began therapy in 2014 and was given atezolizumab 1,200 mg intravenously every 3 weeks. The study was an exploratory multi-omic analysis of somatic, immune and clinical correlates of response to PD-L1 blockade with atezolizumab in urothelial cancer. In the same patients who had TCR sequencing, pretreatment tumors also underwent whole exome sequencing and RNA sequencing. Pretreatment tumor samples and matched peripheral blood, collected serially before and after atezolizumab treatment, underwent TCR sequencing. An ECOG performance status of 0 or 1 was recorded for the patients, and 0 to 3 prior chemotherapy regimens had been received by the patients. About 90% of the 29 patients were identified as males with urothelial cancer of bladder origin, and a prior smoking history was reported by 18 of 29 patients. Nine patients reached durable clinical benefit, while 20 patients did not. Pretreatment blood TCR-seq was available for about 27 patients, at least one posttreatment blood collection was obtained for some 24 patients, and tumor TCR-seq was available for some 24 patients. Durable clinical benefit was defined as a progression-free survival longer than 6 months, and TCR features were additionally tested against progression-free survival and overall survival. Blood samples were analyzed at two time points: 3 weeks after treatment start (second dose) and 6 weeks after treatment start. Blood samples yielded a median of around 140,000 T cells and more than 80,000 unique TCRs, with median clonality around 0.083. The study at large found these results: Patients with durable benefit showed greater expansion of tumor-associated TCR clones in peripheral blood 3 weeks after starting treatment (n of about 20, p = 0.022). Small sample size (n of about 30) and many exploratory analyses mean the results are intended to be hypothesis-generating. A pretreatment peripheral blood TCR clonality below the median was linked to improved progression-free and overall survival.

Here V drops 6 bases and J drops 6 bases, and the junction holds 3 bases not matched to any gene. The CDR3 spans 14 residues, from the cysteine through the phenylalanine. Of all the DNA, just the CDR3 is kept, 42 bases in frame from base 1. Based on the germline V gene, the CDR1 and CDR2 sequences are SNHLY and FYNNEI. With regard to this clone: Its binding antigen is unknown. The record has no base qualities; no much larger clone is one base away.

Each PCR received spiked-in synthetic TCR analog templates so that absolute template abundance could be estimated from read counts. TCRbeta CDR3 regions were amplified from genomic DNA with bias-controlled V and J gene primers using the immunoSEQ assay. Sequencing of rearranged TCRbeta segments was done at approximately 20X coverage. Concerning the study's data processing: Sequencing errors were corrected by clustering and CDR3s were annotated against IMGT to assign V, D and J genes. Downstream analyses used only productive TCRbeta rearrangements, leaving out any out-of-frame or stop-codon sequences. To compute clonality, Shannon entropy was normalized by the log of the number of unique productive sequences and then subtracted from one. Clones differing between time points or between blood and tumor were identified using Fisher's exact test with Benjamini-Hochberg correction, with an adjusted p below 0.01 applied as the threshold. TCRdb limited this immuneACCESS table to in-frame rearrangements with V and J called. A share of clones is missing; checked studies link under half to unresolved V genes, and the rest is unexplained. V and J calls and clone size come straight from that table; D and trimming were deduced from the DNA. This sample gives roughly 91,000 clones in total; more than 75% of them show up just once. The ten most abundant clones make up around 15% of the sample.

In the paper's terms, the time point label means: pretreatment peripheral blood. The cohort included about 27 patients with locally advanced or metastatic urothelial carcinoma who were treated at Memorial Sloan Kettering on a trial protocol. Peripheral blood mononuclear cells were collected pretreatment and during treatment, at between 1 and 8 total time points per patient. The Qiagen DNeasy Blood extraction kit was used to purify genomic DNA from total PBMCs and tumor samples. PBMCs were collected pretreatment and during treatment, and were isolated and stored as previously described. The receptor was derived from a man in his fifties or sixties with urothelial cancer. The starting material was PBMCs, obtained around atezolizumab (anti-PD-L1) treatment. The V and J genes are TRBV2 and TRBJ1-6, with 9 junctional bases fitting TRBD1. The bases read TGTGCCAGCAGCGGGACAGGGCTTAATTCACCCCTCCACTTT. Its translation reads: CASSGTGLNSPLHF.